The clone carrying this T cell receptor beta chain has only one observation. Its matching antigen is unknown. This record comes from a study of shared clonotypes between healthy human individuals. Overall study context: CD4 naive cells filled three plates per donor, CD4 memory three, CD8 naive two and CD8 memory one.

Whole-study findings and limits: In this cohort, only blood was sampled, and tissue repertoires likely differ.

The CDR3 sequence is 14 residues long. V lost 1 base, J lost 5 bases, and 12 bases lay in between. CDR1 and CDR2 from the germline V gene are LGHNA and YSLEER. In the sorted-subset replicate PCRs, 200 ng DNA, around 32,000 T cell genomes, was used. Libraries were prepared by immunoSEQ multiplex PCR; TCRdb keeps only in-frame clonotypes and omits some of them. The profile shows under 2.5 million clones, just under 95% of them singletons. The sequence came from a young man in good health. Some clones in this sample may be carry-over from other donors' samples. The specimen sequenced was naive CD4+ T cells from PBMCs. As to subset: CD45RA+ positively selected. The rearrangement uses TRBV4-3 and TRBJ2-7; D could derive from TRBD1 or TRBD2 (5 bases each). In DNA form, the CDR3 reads TGCGCCAGCAGCCAAGGAGGGGCCCTACACGAGCAGTACTTC. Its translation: CASSQGGALHEQYF.